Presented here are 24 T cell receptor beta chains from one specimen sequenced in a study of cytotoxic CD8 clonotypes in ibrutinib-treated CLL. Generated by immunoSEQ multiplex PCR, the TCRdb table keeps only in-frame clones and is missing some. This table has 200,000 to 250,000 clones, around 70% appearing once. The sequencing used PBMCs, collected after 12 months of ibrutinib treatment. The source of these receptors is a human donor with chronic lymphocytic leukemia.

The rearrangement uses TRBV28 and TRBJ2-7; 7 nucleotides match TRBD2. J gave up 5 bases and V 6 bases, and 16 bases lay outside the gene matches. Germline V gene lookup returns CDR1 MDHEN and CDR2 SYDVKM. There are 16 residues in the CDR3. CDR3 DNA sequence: TGTGCCAGCAGCCAGGGAGGGTCATCAAGGGAGGACGAGCAGTACTTC. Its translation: CASSQGGSSREDEQYF.

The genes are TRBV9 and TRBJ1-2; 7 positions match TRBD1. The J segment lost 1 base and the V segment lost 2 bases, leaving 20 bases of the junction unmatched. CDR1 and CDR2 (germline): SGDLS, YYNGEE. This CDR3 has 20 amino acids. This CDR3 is CASSVRLTLTSGGINYGYTF. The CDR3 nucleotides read TGTGCCAGCAGCGTCCGGCTGACGTTAACTTCAGGGGGGATTAACTATGGCTACACCTTC.

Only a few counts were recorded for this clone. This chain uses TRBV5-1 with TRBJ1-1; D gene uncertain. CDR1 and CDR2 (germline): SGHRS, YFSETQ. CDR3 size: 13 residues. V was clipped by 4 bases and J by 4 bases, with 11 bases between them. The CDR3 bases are TGCGCCAGCAGCCCTAATTTGGGCACTGAAGCTTTCTTT. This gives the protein CASSPNLGTEAFF.

Written as DNA, the CDR3 is TGTGCCAGCAGTGTCCCGGGAATTACCTACGAGCAGTACTTC. It specifies CASSVPGITYEQYF. The chain has TRBV2 and TRBJ2-7; possible D gene TRBD2, 5 bases. Per the germline V gene, CDR1 is SNHLY and CDR2 is FYNNEI. This CDR3 is built from 14 residues. The ends were cut back, 4 bases at V and 2 bases at J, with 12 bases in the middle.

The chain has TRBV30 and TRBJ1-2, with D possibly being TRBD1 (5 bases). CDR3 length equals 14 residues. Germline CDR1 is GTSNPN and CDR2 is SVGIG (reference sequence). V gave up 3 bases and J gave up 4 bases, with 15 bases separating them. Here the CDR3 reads CAWSGDRWTYGYTF. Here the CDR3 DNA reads TGTGCCTGGAGCGGGGACCGATGGACCTATGGCTACACCTTC.

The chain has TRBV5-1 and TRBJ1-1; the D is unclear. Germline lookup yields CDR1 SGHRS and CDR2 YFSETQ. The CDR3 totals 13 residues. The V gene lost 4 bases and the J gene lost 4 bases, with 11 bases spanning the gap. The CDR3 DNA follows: TGCGCCAGCAGCCGTACAGTCGGCACTGAAGCTTTCTTT. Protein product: CASSRTVGTEAFF.

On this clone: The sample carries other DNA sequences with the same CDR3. In DNA form, the CDR3 reads TGTGCCAGCTCACCACTGGCCGGGAACACCGGGGAGCTGTTTTTT. It encodes CASSPLAGNTGELFF. The genes are TRBV18 and TRBJ2-2; D not resolved. The CDR3 is 15 residues long. Trimming removed 1 base from V and 1 base from J, with 7 bases in between. Looked up from germline, CDR1 is KGHSH and CDR2 is LQKENI.

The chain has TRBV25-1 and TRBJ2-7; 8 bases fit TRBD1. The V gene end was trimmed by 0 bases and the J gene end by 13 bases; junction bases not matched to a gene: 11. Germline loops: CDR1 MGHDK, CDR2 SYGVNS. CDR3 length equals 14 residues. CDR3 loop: CASSEYAGGSPLYF. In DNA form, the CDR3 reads TGTGCCAGCAGTGAATATGCAGGGGGCTCTCCCTTATACTTC.

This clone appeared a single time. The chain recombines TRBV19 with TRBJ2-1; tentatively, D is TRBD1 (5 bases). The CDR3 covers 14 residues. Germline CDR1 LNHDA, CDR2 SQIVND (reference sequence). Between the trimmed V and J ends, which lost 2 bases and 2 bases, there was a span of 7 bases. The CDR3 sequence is CASSIRGPYNEQFF. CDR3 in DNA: TGTGCCAGTAGTATAAGGGGCCCCTACAATGAGCAGTTCTTC.

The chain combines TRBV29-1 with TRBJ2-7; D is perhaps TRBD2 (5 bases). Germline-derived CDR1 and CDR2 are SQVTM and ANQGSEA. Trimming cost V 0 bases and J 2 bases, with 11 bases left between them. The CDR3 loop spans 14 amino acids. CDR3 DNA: TGCAGCGTTGAAGATCCAACGGGGACCTACGAGCAGTACTTC. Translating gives CSVEDPTGTYEQYF.

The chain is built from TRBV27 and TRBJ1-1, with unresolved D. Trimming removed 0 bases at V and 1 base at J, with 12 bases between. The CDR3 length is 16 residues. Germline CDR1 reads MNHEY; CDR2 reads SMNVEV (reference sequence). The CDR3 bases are TGTGCCAGCAGTTTATCCTATCGTGGCAGGAACACTGAAGCTTTCTTT. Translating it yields CASSLSYRGRNTEAFF.

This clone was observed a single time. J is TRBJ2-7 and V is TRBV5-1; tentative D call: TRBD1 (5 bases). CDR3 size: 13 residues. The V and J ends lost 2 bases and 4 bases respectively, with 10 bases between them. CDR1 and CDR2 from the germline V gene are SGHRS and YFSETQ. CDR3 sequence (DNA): TGCGCCAGCAGCTTTCACCAGGGATACGAGCAGTACTTC. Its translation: CASSFHQGYEQYF.

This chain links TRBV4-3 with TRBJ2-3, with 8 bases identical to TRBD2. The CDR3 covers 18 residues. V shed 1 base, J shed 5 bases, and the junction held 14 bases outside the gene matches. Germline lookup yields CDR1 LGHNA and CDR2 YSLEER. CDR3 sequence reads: CASSQALGLAGKQDTQYF. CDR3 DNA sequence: TGCGCCAGCAGCCAAGCCCTCGGACTAGCTGGGAAACAAGATACGCAGTATTTT.

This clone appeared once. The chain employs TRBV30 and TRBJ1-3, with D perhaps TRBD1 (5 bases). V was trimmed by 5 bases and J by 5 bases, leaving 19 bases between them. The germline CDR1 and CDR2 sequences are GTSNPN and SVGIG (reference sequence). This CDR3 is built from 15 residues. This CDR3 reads CAWGARDLPRNTIYF. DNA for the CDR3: TGTGCCTGGGGCGCTCGGGACCTCCCCAGAAACACCATATATTTT.

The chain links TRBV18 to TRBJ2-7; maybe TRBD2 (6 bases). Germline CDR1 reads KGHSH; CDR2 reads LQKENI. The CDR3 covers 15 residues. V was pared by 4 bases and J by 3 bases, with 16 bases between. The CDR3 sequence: CASSLYSPTSYEQYF. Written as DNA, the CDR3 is TGTGCCAGCTCACTTTATTCTCCGACTAGCTACGAGCAGTACTTC.

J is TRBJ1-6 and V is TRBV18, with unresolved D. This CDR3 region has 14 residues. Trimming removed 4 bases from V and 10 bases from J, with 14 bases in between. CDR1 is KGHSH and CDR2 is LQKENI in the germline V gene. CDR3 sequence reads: CASSRGRVRSPLHF. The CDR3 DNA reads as TGTGCCAGCTCACGCGGCAGAGTCAGGTCACCCCTCCACTTT.

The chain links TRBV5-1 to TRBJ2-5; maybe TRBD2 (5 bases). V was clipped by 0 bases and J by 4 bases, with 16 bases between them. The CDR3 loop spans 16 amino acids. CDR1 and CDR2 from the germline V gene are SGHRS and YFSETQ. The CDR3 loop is CASSLAGNLGGETQYF. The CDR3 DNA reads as TGCGCCAGCAGCTTGGCCGGGAATCTAGGTGGAGAGACCCAGTACTTC. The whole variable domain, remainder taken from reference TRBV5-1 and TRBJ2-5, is KAGVTQTPRYLIKTRGQQVTLSCSPISGHRSVSWYQQTPGQGLQFLFEYFSETQRNKGNFPGRFSGRQFSNSRSEMNVSTLELGDSALYLCASSLAGNLGGETQYFGPGTRLLVL.

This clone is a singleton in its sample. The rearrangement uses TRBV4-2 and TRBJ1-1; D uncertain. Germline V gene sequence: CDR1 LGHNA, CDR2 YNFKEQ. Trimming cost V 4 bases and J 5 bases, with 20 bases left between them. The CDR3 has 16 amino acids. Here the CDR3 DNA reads TGTGCCAGCAGCCCTTCCGGAGGGAGGGCTCGGACTGAAGCTTTCTTT. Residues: CASSPSGGRARTEAFF.

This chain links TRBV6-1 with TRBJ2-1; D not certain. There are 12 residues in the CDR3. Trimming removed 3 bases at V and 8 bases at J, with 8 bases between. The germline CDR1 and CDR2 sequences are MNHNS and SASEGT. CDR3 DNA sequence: TGTGCCAGCAGTGACAATGCAGATGAGCAGTTCTTC. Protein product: CASSDNADEQFF.

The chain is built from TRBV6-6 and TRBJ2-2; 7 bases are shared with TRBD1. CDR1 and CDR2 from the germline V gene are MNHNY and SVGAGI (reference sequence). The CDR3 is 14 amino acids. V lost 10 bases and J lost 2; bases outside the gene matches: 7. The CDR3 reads CATEDRDNTGELFF. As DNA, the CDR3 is TGTGCCACCGAAGACAGGGATAACACCGGGGAGCTGTTTTTT.

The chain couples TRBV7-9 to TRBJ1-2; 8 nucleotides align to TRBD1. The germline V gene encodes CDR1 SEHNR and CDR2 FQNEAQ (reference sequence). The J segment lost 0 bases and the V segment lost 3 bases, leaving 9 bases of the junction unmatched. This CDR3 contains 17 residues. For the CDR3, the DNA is TGTGCCAGCAGCTTCCCGGACAGGGCCAGAGCTAACTATGGCTACACCTTC. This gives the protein CASSFPDRARANYGYTF.

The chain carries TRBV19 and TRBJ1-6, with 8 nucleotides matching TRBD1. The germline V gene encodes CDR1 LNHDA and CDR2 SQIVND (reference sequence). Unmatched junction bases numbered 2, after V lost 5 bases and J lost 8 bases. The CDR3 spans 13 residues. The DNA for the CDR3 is TGTGCCAGTAGTGACAGGGGTGATTCACCCCTCCACTTT. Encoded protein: CASSDRGDSPLHF.

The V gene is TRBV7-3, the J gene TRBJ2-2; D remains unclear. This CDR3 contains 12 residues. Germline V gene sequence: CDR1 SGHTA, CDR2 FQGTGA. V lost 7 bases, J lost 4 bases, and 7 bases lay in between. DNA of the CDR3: TGTGCCAGCACCTGGGGCACCGGGGAGCTGTTTTTT. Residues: CASTWGTGELFF. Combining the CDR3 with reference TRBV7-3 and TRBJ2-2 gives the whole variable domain GAGVSQTPSNKVTEKGKYVELRCDPISGHTALYWYRQSLGQGPEFLIYFQGTGAADDSGLPNDRFFAVRPEGSVSTLKIQRTERGDSAVYLCASTWGTGELFFGEGSRLTVL.

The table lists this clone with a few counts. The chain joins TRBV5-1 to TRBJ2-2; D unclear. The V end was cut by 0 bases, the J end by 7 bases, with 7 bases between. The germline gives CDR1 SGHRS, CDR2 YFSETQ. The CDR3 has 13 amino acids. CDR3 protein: CASSLVGGGELFF. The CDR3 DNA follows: TGCGCCAGCAGCTTGGTTGGCGGCGGGGAGCTGTTTTTT.